This entry lists 17 T cell receptor beta chains sequenced from one sample in a study of spatial heterogeneity in lung cancer (dated by TCRdb to the late 2010s). To prepare the library, 5' RACE was applied. Sequencing took place on a NextSeq 500. The raw public data were reprocessed by TCRdb itself: fastp quality trimming at Q25, MiXCR clonotype calling, in-frame beta chains only. Under each unique CDR3 protein, matching rows form one entry showing the most common genes and DNA. The sample table holds 80,000 to 95,000 distinct CDR3 sequences, of which around 9% were seen once. The biggest ten clones account for 6.5% to 8.5% of the sample. The label giving this sample's time point can be read as: sample taken at primary tumor resection. For TCR sequencing, whole RNA was extracted from tumor and nontumor lung tissue, or from cryopreserved PBMC samples, and no cell sorting was done. The source was PBMCs, collected at surgery. Receptors originate from a male donor with early-stage non-small cell lung cancer.

The table lists this clonotype with many counts. The junction differs from germline at one of its ends, possibly a read error. The gene calls are TRBV27 and TRBJ2-5, with D hard to call. The germline CDR1 and CDR2 sequences are MNHEY and SMNVEV (reference sequence). The CDR3 sequence is 16 residues long. The chain's CDR3 is CTSSDEPTSAQETQYF. The CDR3 bases are TGCACCAGCAGTGACGAACCGACATCGGCGCAAGAGACCCAGTACTTC.

The V and J genes are TRBV4-3 and TRBJ1-2; D gene unclear. V was cut by 0 bases and J by 3 bases, with 11 bases left in between. Germline loops: CDR1 LGHNA, CDR2 YSLEER. This CDR3 spans 15 amino acids. The CDR3 here is CASSQDMAEHYGYTF. The DNA for the CDR3 is TGCGCCAGCAGCCAAGATATGGCAGAGCACTATGGCTACACCTTC.

There are many counts of this clonotype. V is TRBV12-3 or TRBV12-4 and J is TRBJ1-2; unclear D gene. The V and J ends lost 3 bases and 4 bases respectively, with 6 bases between them. This CDR3 is 12 amino acids long. This CDR3 is CASSLTSYGYTF. CDR3 bases: TGTGCCAGCAGTTTGACTTCCTATGGCTACACCTTC.

The chain carries TRBV5-1 and TRBJ1-1; 9 bases are a match to TRBD1. V shed 5 bases, J shed 4 bases, and the junction held 9 bases outside the gene matches. Germline V lookup: CDR1 SGHRS, CDR2 YFSETQ. This CDR3 has 15 amino acids. CDR3 DNA: TGCGCCAGCAGGACACAGGGGGCGGACGGCACTGAAGCTTTCTTT. Protein sequence: CASRTQGADGTEAFF.

This clonotype appeared a few times. The chain has TRBV5-5 and TRBJ1-5; D is ambiguous. The V gene lost 0 bases and the J gene lost 5 bases, with 9 bases spanning the gap. The CDR3 is made up of 14 amino acids. CDR1 and CDR2 (germline): SGHKS, YYEKEE (reference sequence). Written as DNA, the CDR3 is TGTGCCAGCAGCTTGGTCGGGGAAGATCAGCCCCAGCATTTT. Amino acids: CASSLVGEDQPQHF.

Ten or more counts support this clonotype. The chain combines TRBV20-1 with TRBJ2-1; 8 nucleotides agree with TRBD2. The germline gives CDR1 DFQATT, CDR2 SNEGSKA (reference sequence). V was clipped by 1 base and J by 2 bases; unmatched bases: 7. This CDR3 spans 16 amino acids. The CDR3 DNA sequence: TGCAGTGCTAGAGGTGGTAGCGGGGACACCTACAATGAGCAGTTCTTC. Protein sequence: CSARGGSGDTYNEQFF.

This clonotype was seen at least ten times. The V gene is TRBV28, the J gene TRBJ2-3, with D possibly matching TRBD2 (5 bases). The germline V gene encodes CDR1 MDHEN and CDR2 SYDVKM. V was clipped by 3 bases and J by 2 bases, with 9 bases between them. The CDR3 runs 14 residues. CDR3 nucleotides: TGTGCCAGCAGTTTTGGACTTAACACAGATACGCAGTATTTT. Translated: CASSFGLNTDTQYF.

In this sample, this clonotype turned up many times. The gene calls are TRBV20-1 and TRBJ2-1, with 10 bases that match TRBD2. Per germline, CDR1 DFQATT and CDR2 SNEGSKA (reference sequence). V was clipped by 5 bases and J by 3 bases; unmatched bases: 13. CDR3 length: 17 residues. The CDR3 region is CSAPSFSTSGIYNEQFF. CDR3 nucleotide sequence: TGCAGTGCTCCGTCATTCTCCACTAGCGGGATCTACAATGAGCAGTTCTTC.

This clonotype came up many times. The rearrangement links TRBV7-2 to TRBJ1-2, with D hard to call. The V end was cut by 2 bases, the J end by 3 bases, with 19 bases between. The CDR3 sequence is 17 residues long. Per the germline V gene, CDR1 is SGHTA and CDR2 is FQGNSA. The CDR3, as DNA: TGTGCCAGCAGCTTAAGTCGGCAGGCACTCTCTTACTATGGCTACACCTTC. Amino acids: CASSLSRQALSYYGYTF.

A few counts support this clonotype. The V gene is TRBV18, the J gene TRBJ2-2; the match to TRBD2 covers 7 bases. The CDR3 totals 13 residues. Trimming took 3 bases from V and 6 from J; bases not matched to a gene: 1. Germline V gene sequence: CDR1 KGHSH, CDR2 LQKENI. The CDR3 nucleotides are TGTGCCAGCTCACCTACTAGCGCCGGGGAGCTGTTTTTT. As protein: CASSPTSAGELFF.

The gene calls are TRBV7-9 and TRBJ1-4; 9 bases agree with TRBD1. Unmatched junction bases numbered 10, after V lost 5 bases and J lost 6 bases. The CDR3 extends over 16 amino acids. CDR1 and CDR2 from the germline V gene are SEHNR and FQNEAQ (reference sequence). The CDR3 coding sequence is TGTGCCAGCAGCCGTTCCGGACAGGGGAGGGATGAAAAACTGTTTTTT. Its translation: CASSRSGQGRDEKLFF.

This clonotype was seen a handful of times. The chain joins TRBV6-1 to TRBJ1-2; 9 bases map to TRBD1. The germline V gene has CDR1 MNHNS and CDR2 SASEGT. Losses at the gene ends were 7 bases for V and 4 bases for J; bases not matched to a gene: 13. The CDR3 loop spans 16 amino acids. CDR3 residues: CASIQTGGEYIYGYTF. CDR3 in DNA: TGTGCCAGCATCCAGACAGGGGGGGAGTATATCTATGGCTACACCTTC.

The sample holds a few counts of this clonotype. The chain recombines TRBV27 with TRBJ1-5; a possible D gene is TRBD1 (5 bases). The CDR3 contains 15 residues. Germline V lookup: CDR1 MNHEY, CDR2 SMNVEV (reference sequence). V was clipped by 0 bases and J by 1 base, with 7 bases between them. The CDR3 here is CASSLSRDSNQPQHF. In DNA, the CDR3 is TGTGCCAGCAGTTTATCGAGGGACAGCAATCAGCCCCAGCATTTT.

The V call is TRBV12-3 or TRBV12-4, the J call TRBJ2-5; TRBD2 matches at 7 bases. The J segment lost 7 bases and the V segment lost 2 bases, leaving 4 bases of the junction unmatched. CDR3 length: 13 residues. CDR3: CASSLTGGGTQYF. For the CDR3, the DNA is TGTGCCAGCAGTTTAACGGGAGGAGGGACCCAGTACTTC.

This clonotype came up a few times. This chain links TRBV20-1 with TRBJ2-1; 14 bases are a match to TRBD2. There are 14 residues in the CDR3. Germline V gene lookup returns CDR1 DFQATT and CDR2 SNEGSKA (reference sequence). V shed 5 bases, J shed 9 bases, and the junction held 6 bases outside the gene matches. In DNA, the CDR3 is TGCAGTGCTGAGACTAGCGGGAGGGCCGCTGAGCAGTTCTTC. Translating gives CSAETSGRAAEQFF.

This clonotype was counted only a few times. This chain links TRBV5-1 with TRBJ2-7; possible D gene TRBD1, 7 bases. CDR3 length: 15 residues. Trimming took off 0 bases at V and 1 base at J, with 11 bases between the two ends. Germline V gene sequence: CDR1 SGHRS, CDR2 YFSETQ. CDR3 protein: CASSLGGTASYEQYF. CDR3 bases: TGCGCCAGCAGCTTGGGCGGGACAGCATCCTACGAGCAGTACTTC.

In DNA, the CDR3 is TGTGCCAGCGGTGTAGGGACACATGGCTACACCTTC. Its translation is CASGVGTHGYTF. V and J are TRBV6-6 and TRBJ1-2; D is possibly TRBD1 (6 bases). Trimming shortened V by 8 bases and J by 6 bases, and 13 bases separated the two germline ends. CDR3 length: 12 amino acids. Germline V gene lookup returns CDR1 MNHNY and CDR2 SVGAGI (reference sequence).